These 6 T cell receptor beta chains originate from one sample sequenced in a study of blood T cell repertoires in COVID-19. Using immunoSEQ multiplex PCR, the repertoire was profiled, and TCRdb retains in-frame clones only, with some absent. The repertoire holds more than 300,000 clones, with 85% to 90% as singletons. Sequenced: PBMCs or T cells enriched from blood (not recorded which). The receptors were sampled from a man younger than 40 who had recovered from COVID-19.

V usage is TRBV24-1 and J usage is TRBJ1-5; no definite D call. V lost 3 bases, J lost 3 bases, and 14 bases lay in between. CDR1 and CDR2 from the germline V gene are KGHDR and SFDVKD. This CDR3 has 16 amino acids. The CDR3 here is CATSDTMGQPNQPQHF. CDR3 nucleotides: TGTGCCACCAGTGATACTATGGGTCAGCCCAATCAGCCCCAGCATTTT.

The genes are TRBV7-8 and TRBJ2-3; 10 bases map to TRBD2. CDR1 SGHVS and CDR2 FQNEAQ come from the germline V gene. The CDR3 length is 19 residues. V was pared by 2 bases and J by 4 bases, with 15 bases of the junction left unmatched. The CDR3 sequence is CASSLFLVGQSGGADTQYF. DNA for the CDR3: TGTGCCAGCAGCTTATTCCTCGTTGGGCAGAGCGGGGGGGCAGATACGCAGTATTTT.

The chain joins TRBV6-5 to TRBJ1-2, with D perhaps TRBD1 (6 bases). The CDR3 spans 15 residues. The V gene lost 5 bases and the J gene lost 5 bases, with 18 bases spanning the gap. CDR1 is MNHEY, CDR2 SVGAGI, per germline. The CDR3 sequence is CASSPLTGPAYGYTF. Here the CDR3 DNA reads TGTGCCAGCAGTCCCCTCACAGGGCCAGCTTATGGCTACACCTTC.

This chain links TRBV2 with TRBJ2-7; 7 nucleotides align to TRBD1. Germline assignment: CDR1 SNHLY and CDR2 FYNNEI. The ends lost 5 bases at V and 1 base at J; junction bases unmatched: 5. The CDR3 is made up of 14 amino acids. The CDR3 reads CASSLDRSSYEQYF. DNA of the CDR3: TGTGCCAGCAGTCTGGACAGGAGTTCCTACGAGCAGTACTTC.

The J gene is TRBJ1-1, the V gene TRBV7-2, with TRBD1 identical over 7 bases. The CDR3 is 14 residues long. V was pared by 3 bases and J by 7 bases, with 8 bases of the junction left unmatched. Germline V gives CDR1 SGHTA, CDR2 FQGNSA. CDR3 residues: CASSFRRQGGEAFF. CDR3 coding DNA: TGTGCCAGCAGCTTTAGGAGACAGGGAGGTGAAGCTTTCTTT.

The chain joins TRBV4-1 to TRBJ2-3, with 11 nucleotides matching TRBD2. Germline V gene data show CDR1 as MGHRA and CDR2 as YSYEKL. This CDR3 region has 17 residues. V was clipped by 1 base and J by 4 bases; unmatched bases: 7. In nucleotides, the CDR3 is TGCGCCAGCAGCCAAGTGAGCCTAGCGGGAGGTGCAGATACGCAGTATTTT. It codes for CASSQVSLAGGADTQYF.